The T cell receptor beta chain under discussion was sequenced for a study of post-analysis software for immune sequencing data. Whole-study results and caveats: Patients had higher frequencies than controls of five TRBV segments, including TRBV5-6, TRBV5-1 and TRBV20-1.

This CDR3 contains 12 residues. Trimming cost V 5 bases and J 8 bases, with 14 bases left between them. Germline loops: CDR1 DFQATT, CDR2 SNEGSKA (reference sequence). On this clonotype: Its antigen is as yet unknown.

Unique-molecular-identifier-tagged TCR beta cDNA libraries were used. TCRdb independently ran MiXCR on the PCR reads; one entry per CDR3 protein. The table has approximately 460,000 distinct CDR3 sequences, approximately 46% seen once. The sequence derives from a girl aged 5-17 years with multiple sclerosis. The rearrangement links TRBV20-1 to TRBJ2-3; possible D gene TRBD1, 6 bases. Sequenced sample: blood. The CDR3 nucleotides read TGCAGTGCTGAGGACAGCACGGGTACGCAGTATTTT. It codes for CSAEDSTGTQYF.